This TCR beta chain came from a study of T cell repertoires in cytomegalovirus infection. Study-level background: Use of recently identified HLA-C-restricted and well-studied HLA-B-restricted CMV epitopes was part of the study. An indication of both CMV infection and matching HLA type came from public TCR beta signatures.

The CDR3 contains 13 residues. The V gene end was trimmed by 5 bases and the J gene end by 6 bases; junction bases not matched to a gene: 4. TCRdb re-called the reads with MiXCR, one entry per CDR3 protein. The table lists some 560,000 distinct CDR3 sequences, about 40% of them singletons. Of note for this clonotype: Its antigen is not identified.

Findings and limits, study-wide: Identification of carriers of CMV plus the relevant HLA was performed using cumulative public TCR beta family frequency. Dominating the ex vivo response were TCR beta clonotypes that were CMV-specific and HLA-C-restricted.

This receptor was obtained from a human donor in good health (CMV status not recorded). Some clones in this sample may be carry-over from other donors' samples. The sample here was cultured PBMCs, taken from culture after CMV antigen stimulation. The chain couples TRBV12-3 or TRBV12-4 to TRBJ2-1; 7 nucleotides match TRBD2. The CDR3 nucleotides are TGTGCCAGCAGTCCGGGACTACTCAATGAGCAGTTCTTC. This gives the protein CASSPGLLNEQFF.